This T cell receptor (beta chain) was profiled in a study of cytomegalovirus exposure and HLA in healthy donors. The CDR3 runs to 14 residues. V was pared by 3 bases and J by 5 bases, with 15 bases between. In germline, CDR1 is SGHNT, CDR2 YYREEE (reference sequence). General observations from the study: A later analysis found that most CMV-associated TCR beta chains appeared HLA-restricted.

In regard to this clone: Antigen unknown.

PCR amplification relied on 60 Vbeta primers (plus 13 Jbeta primers). Profiling relied on immunoSEQ multiplex PCR, and the TCRdb table lists in-frame clones only, not all of them. This sample lists 100,000 to 150,000 clones; its ten largest clones have about 1.5%. Sequenced material: PBMCs. The genes are TRBV5-4 and TRBJ2-7; D possibly corresponds to TRBD1 (6 bases). The clonotype was recovered from a woman aged 40 to 50 in good health and CMV-seropositive. For the CDR3, the DNA is TGTGCCAGCAGCTGGTCCAGGGGAGAGGACGAGCAGTACTTC. This sequence encodes CASSWSRGEDEQYF.